This T cell receptor (beta chain) is from a study of cytomegalovirus exposure and HLA in healthy donors. General study points: In a later analysis, productive TCRs from donors in an Asian-associated ancestry cluster reportedly carried fewer N-insertions than the cohort mean. Researchers reported in a later analysis that common viral pathogens appeared linked to several top clusters. A later analysis found that most CMV-associated TCR beta chains appeared HLA-restricted. Most likely, a cluster of highly shared sequence variants arose as a sequencing artifact.

It was with 60 Vbeta and 13 Jbeta primers that the PCR ran. Measured with immunoSEQ multiplex PCR; TCRdb has only the in-frame clones, and not every one. The sample lists about 160,000 clones, less than 90% occurring once. V lost 0 bases to trimming and J lost 0 bases, with 10 bases between them. In germline, CDR1 is SGHKS, CDR2 YYEKEE (reference sequence). This CDR3 is built from 15 residues. This clone showed up just a few times. Its matching antigen is unknown. The V call is TRBV5-5, the J call TRBJ2-7; possible D gene TRBD2, 5 bases. The sequence came from a male donor in good health and CMV-seropositive. The sequencing sample was made of PBMCs. Written as DNA, the CDR3 is TGTGCCAGCAGCTTGGCCTTGGGAGACTCCTACGAGCAGTACTTC. It codes for CASSLALGDSYEQYF.